A selection of T cell receptor beta chains follows, all from one sample in a study of blood T cell repertoires in COVID-19. Libraries were prepared by immunoSEQ multiplex PCR; TCRdb keeps only in-frame clonotypes and omits some of them. This sample has roughly 50,000 clones, with around 84% found just once. The sequenced sample consisted of peripheral blood. Receptor source: a man aged 50 or older with acute or convalescent COVID-19. Both conserved end residues are part of each CDR3. Each record gives: J gene, V gene, clone size, D gene, CDR3 protein, CDR3 DNA. A D gene is named only where the DNA matches it firmly. Size values are once, few and many counts, or a class for expanded clones, and some rows have none.

>TRBJ2-3|TRBV7-6|few|TRBD2
CASSLWSSGASDTQYF
TGTGCCAGCAGCTTATGGTCTAGCGGGGCATCAGATACGCAGTATTTT
>TRBJ1-2|TRBV19|few|.
CASLGSGYTF
TGTGCCTCCCTGGGGAGCGGCTACACCTTC
>TRBJ1-2|TRBV3-1/TRBV3-2|.|TRBD1
CASSQRWTGELGYTF
TGTGCCAGCAGCCAAAGGTGGACAGGGGAGCTTGGCTACACCTTC
>TRBJ2-5|TRBV28|.|.
CASSLFGEGAQETQYF
TGTGCCAGCAGTTTATTCGGCGAAGGGGCCCAAGAGACCCAGTACTTC
>TRBJ2-2|TRBV5-1|once|TRBD2
CASSSPGLAGAGELFF
TGCGCCAGCAGCTCGCCGGGACTAGCGGGAGCCGGGGAGCTGTTTTTT
>TRBJ2-7|TRBV9|.|.
CASSVRGGESSYEQYF
TGTGCCAGCAGCGTAAGAGGAGGGGAAAGCTCCTACGAGCAGTACTTC
>TRBJ2-3|TRBV6-4|.|TRBD2
CASSPLAGGPDTQYF
TGTGCCAGCAGCCCTCTAGCGGGAGGGCCAGATACGCAGTATTTT
>TRBJ2-1|TRBV10-2|.|TRBD2
CASTGTSGGLYNEQFF
TGCGCCAGCACCGGGACTAGCGGGGGCCTCTACAATGAGCAGTTCTTC
>TRBJ1-1|TRBV6-1|few|TRBD1
CASSEISRGAAFF
TGTGCCAGCAGTGAAATTTCCAGGGGGGCAGCTTTCTTT
>TRBJ1-2|TRBV19|.|TRBD1
CASRTGGAGSGYTF
TGTGCCAGTAGGACAGGGGGCGCAGGAAGTGGCTACACCTTC
>TRBJ1-1|TRBV5-1|.|.
CASSLDWGRNTEAFF
TGCGCCAGCAGCTTGGATTGGGGGCGGAACACTGAAGCTTTCTTT
>TRBJ1-2|TRBV7-3|.|TRBD1
CARQGAQALTEGTF
TGTGCCCGACAGGGGGCTCAGGCCTTAACTGAGGGCACCTTC
>TRBJ1-3|TRBV19|few|TRBD1
CASTLTGFGNTIYF
TGTGCCAGTACCCTGACAGGGTTTGGAAACACCATATATTTT
>TRBJ1-4|TRBV7-2|.|.
CASSSWEVDNEKLFF
TGTGCCAGCAGCTCCTGGGAGGTGGATAATGAAAAACTGTTTTTT
>TRBJ2-7|TRBV4-1|.|TRBD1
CASSRGQAYEQYF
TGCGCCAGCAGCCGCGGACAGGCCTACGAGCAGTACTTC
>TRBJ2-7|TRBV10-3|.|TRBD1
CATGAGGGSLYEQYF
TGTGCCACGGGGGCAGGGGGCGGCTCCTTGTACGAGCAGTACTTC
>TRBJ2-5|TRBV5-5|few|TRBD2
CASSLEVAGGRETQYF
TGTGCCAGCAGCTTGGAGGTTGCGGGGGGCCGGGAGACCCAGTACTTC
>TRBJ2-7|TRBV5-1|.|TRBD1
CASSSGQGPYEQYF
TGCGCCAGCAGCTCGGGACAGGGGCCCTACGAGCAGTACTTC
>TRBJ1-3|TRBV18|once|.
CASSPTVSGNTIYF
TGTGCCAGCTCACCAACAGTCTCTGGAAACACCATATATTTT
>TRBJ1-1|TRBV13|.|TRBD1
CASSLGHGTVNTEAFF
TGTGCCAGCAGCTTAGGGCACGGGACAGTGAACACTGAAGCTTTCTTT
>TRBJ1-2|TRBV5-4|.|TRBD1
CASRSGTGAYGYTF
TGTGCCAGCAGGTCCGGGACAGGGGCGTATGGCTACACCTTC
>TRBJ1-3|TRBV7-8|.|.
CASSLDSRGSRGNTIYF
TGTGCCAGCAGCTTGGACTCCAGGGGATCTCGAGGAAACACCATATATTTT
>TRBJ2-7|TRBV3-1/TRBV3-2|once|TRBD2
CASSRTSGRALSYEQYF
TGTGCCAGCAGCAGGACTAGCGGGAGGGCCCTATCCTACGAGCAGTACTTC
>TRBJ1-2|TRBV11-2|.|.
CASSSTQGNYGYTF
TGTGCCAGCAGCTCCACCCAGGGCAACTATGGCTACACCTTC
>TRBJ1-2|TRBV12-3/TRBV12-4|.|TRBD1
CASSPGGGDGYTF
TGTGCCAGCAGTCCCGGAGGGGGCGATGGCTACACCTTC
>TRBJ2-1|TRBV4-1|.|TRBD2
CASSQPTSGRGNEQFF
TGCGCCAGCAGCCAACCCACTAGCGGGAGGGGTAATGAGCAGTTCTTC
>TRBJ2-1|TRBV5-6|once|.
CASSGGTEGPFF
TGTGCCAGCAGCGGAGGGACGGAGGGCCCGTTCTTC
>TRBJ2-7|TRBV11-2|.|.
CASSLAFQNSYEQYF
TGTGCCAGCAGCTTGGCCTTTCAGAACTCCTACGAGCAGTACTTC
>TRBJ2-1|TRBV11-1|.|.
CASSARDNYNEQFF
TGTGCCAGCAGCGCCCGGGACAACTACAATGAGCAGTTCTTC
>TRBJ2-1|TRBV30|.|TRBD2
CACTAGLAPGSEQFF
TGTGCCTGTACCGCGGGACTAGCGCCTGGAAGCGAGCAGTTCTTC
>TRBJ1-1|TRBV19|few|TRBD1
CASSIAWTGNTEAFF
TGTGCCAGTAGTATAGCTTGGACAGGGAACACTGAAGCTTTCTTT
>TRBJ2-7|TRBV7-8|.|TRBD1
CASSLRTGQTYEQYF
TGTGCCAGCAGCCTCCGGACAGGGCAAACCTACGAGCAGTACTTC
>TRBJ2-7|TRBV19|.|.
CASSITYLAYEQYF
TGTGCCAGTAGTATTACCTACCTAGCCTACGAGCAGTACTTC
>TRBJ2-1|TRBV9|.|TRBD1
CASSSRTGIAYNEQFF
TGTGCCAGCAGCTCCCGGACAGGGATCGCCTACAATGAGCAGTTCTTC
>TRBJ1-1|TRBV3-1/TRBV3-2|.|.
CASSPGDTEAFF
TGTGCCAGCAGTCCAGGGGACACTGAAGCTTTCTTT
>TRBJ1-4|TRBV5-1|few|.
CASSLAATNEKLFF
TGCGCCAGCAGCCTGGCGGCAACTAATGAAAAACTGTTTTTT
>TRBJ2-2|TRBV21-1|.|.
CASSSPFEGGVDTGELFF
TGTGCCAGCAGCAGCCCCTTTGAGGGGGGGGTAGACACCGGGGAGCTGTTTTTT
>TRBJ2-2|TRBV20-1|.|.
CSASGPGELFF
TGCAGTGCTAGCGGTCCCGGGGAGCTGTTTTTT